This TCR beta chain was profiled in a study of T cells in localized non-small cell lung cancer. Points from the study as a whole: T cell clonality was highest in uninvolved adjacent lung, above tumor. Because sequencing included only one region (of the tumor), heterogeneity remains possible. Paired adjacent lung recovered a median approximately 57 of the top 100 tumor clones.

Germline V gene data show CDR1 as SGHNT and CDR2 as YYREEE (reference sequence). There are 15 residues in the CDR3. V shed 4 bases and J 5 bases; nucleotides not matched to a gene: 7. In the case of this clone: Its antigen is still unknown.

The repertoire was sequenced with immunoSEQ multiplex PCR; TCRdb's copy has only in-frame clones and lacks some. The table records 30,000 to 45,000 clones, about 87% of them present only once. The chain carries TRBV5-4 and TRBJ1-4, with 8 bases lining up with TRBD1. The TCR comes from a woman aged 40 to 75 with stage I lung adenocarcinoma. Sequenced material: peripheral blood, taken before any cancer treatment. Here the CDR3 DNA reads TGTGCCAGCAGCGTTGGGGACAGGCAAAATGAAAAACTGTTTTTT. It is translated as CASSVGDRQNEKLFF.